Below, 23 T cell receptor beta chains from the same sample are listed, as sequenced in a study of T-cell reconstitution after alpha-beta-depleted transplantation in children. Construction of the TCRbeta library involved unique molecular identifiers. TCRdb passed the PCR reads through MiXCR, listing each CDR3 protein once. The sample consists of hundreds of thousands of distinct CDR3 sequences, about an eighth of them appearing once. The sequencing here drew on PBMCs, taken from the stem cell graft. Receptor source: a human donor who donated a stem cell graft to a child with Fanconi anemia.

Many counts were recorded for this clonotype. This chain uses TRBV20-1 with TRBJ2-3; either TRBD1 or TRBD2 may supply D (5 bases each). Between the trimmed V and J ends, which lost 0 bases and 7 bases, there was a span of 17 bases. The CDR3 is 15 amino acids. Germline V gives CDR1 DFQATT, CDR2 SNEGSKA (reference sequence). CDR3 nucleotides: TGCAGTGCTAGAGATCGGAAAGGGACCGTGTATACGCAGTATTTT. Its translation is CSARDRKGTVYTQYF.

The chain links TRBV7-2 to TRBJ1-6; D might be TRBD1 (5 bases). Germline V gives CDR1 SGHTA, CDR2 FQGNSA. Trimming removed 6 bases from V and 7 bases from J, with 16 bases in between. The CDR3 loop spans 15 amino acids. The DNA of the CDR3 is TGTGCCAGCAGAACGGCCGGGACTGCGAATTCACCCCTCCACTTT. This gives the protein CASRTAGTANSPLHF.

This clonotype showed up just a few times. The J gene is TRBJ2-1, the V gene TRBV29-1; a weak D match, TRBD2 (6 bases). The CDR3 totals 12 residues. With 4 bases removed from V and 3 bases from J, the gap between germline ends came to 7 bases. Germline V gene sequence: CDR1 SQVTM, CDR2 ANQGSEA. The CDR3 loop is CSVGGVYNEQFF. CDR3 coding DNA: TGCAGCGTTGGCGGGGTCTACAATGAGCAGTTCTTC.

This clonotype was picked up many times. The genes are TRBV6-1 and TRBJ2-2; TRBD2 aligns across 7 bases. The CDR3 loop spans 14 amino acids. The germline V gene has CDR1 MNHNS and CDR2 SASEGT. J lost 4 bases, V lost 8 bases, and 7 bases had no gene match. The CDR3 DNA follows: TGTGCCAGCTGGTATGGGACTATCACCGGGGAGCTGTTTTTT. This sequence encodes CASWYGTITGELFF.

This sequence joins TRBV11-2 and TRBJ1-1; maybe TRBD1 (5 bases). Trimming stripped 6 bases from V and 6 bases from J, with 17 bases between. Germline lookup yields CDR1 SGHAT and CDR2 FQNNGV. CDR3 length equals 14 residues. CDR3: CASREVRVDPEAFF. As DNA, the CDR3 is TGTGCCAGCAGGGAGGTCAGGGTGGACCCTGAAGCTTTCTTT. Full variable domain (remainder filled in from reference TRBV11-2 and TRBJ1-1): EAGVAQSPRYKIIEKRQSVAFWCNPISGHATLYWYQQILGQGPKLLIQFQNNGVVDDSQLPKDRFSAERLKGVDSTLKIQPAKLEDSAVYLCASREVRVDPEAFFGQGTRLTVV.

The DNA of the CDR3 is TGCGCCAGCAGCGGGGACAGTTCCCCAGATACGCAGTATTTT. Translation: CASSGDSSPDTQYF. The chain carries TRBV5-1 and TRBJ2-3; 7 bases match TRBD1. CDR3 length: 14 residues. Germline CDR1 is SGHRS and CDR2 is YFSETQ. The trim removed 4 bases at V and 4 bases at J, leaving 6 bases unmatched. Full variable domain (remainder filled in from reference TRBV5-1 and TRBJ2-3): KAGVTQTPRYLIKTRGQQVTLSCSPISGHRSVSWYQQTPGQGLQFLFEYFSETQRNKGNFPGRFSGRQFSNSRSEMNVSTLELGDSALYLCASSGDSSPDTQYFGPGTRLTVL.

The chain uses TRBV7-2 and TRBJ1-3; D remains ambiguous. From germline, CDR1 is SGHTA and CDR2 FQGNSA. The CDR3 contains 16 residues. V was clipped by 1 base and J by 2 bases, with 12 bases between them. The CDR3 spells CASSLGTLGTGNTIYF. CDR3 bases: TGTGCCAGCAGCTTAGGGACCCTGGGGACTGGAAACACCATATATTTT.

The chain recombines TRBV5-6 with TRBJ1-1; weak D call: TRBD1 (5 bases). The germline V gene has CDR1 SGHDT and CDR2 YYEEEE. The CDR3 has 14 amino acids. V gave up 2 bases and J gave up 1 base, with 9 bases separating them. For the CDR3, the DNA is TGTGCCAGCAGCTTCATGAGGGGGAACACTGAAGCTTTCTTT. Translation gives CASSFMRGNTEAFF.

CDR3 DNA sequence: TGTGCCAGCAGCCCGACTCGGGCCGGGACGGGAGGGACCGGGGAGCTGTTTTTT. Its protein is CASSPTRAGTGGTGELFF. The chain has TRBV7-3 and TRBJ2-2; 8 bases fit TRBD2. The CDR3 extends over 18 amino acids. J lost 5 bases, V lost 5 bases, and 16 bases had no gene match. Germline V gene lookup returns CDR1 SGHTA and CDR2 FQGTGA.

The chain links TRBV5-1 to TRBJ2-1, with TRBD2 matching over 13 bases. J lost 1 base, V lost 0 bases, and 4 bases had no gene match. The CDR3 totals 18 residues. Per germline, CDR1 SGHRS and CDR2 YFSETQ. CDR3 DNA: TGCGCCAGCAGCTTGGGGACTAGCGGGGGCCTGTCCTACAATGAGCAGTTCTTC. Protein product: CASSLGTSGGLSYNEQFF.

The table lists this clonotype with many counts. The genes are TRBV5-1 and TRBJ1-2; D unresolved. Germline lookup yields CDR1 SGHRS and CDR2 YFSETQ. Between the trimmed V and J ends, which lost 0 bases and 4 bases, there was a span of 16 bases. The CDR3 sequence is 16 residues long. This CDR3 reads CASSLAPRTRSYGYTF. The CDR3 DNA follows: TGCGCCAGCAGCTTGGCTCCCCGAACGCGTTCCTATGGCTACACCTTC. Full variable domain (rest looked up from reference TRBV5-1 and TRBJ1-2): KAGVTQTPRYLIKTRGQQVTLSCSPISGHRSVSWYQQTPGQGLQFLFEYFSETQRNKGNFPGRFSGRQFSNSRSEMNVSTLELGDSALYLCASSLAPRTRSYGYTFGSGTRLTVV.

The sample holds a few counts of this clonotype. The genes are TRBV20-1 and TRBJ1-5, with D possibly matching TRBD1 (6 bases). Germline V lookup: CDR1 DFQATT, CDR2 SNEGSKA (reference sequence). The CDR3 is 15 amino acids. Trimming stripped 6 bases from V and 5 bases from J, with 20 bases between. The CDR3 region is CSARGIERSDQPQHF. For the CDR3, the DNA is TGCAGTGCAAGGGGGATTGAGAGATCCGATCAGCCCCAGCATTTT.

This clonotype has a count of ten or more. The chain employs TRBV27 and TRBJ2-5; TRBD1 matches 7 bases. In germline, CDR1 is MNHEY, CDR2 SMNVEV (reference sequence). V lost 1 base to trimming and J lost 4 bases; unmatched junction nucleotides: 6. The CDR3 spans 15 residues. The CDR3 bases are TGTGCCAGCAGTTTATACGTGACAGGGACAGAGACCCAGTACTTC. Protein: CASSLYVTGTETQYF.

This clonotype was detected a few times. The rearrangement joins TRBV4-3 to TRBJ2-4, with unresolved D. The V and J ends lost 0 bases and 0 bases respectively, with 12 bases between them. The CDR3 has 17 amino acids. Germline CDR1 LGHNA, CDR2 YSLEER. CDR3 nucleotide sequence: TGCGCCAGCAGCCAAGAGAGCGTAGCAGTAGCCAAAAACATTCAGTACTTC. Protein sequence: CASSQESVAVAKNIQYF.

This chain links TRBV29-1 with TRBJ2-3; perhaps TRBD1 as D (6 bases). This CDR3 has 14 amino acids. In germline, CDR1 is SQVTM, CDR2 ANQGSEA. V lost 7 bases to trimming and J lost 6 bases, with 20 bases between them. The CDR3 coding sequence is TGCAGCGCCCTGTCTGGACAGTTTAGGGATACGCAGTATTTT. As protein: CSALSGQFRDTQYF.

The genes are TRBV5-1 and TRBJ2-1; no reliable D call. V lost 0 bases to trimming and J lost 4 bases, with 11 bases between them. The CDR3 covers 15 residues. CDR1 is SGHRS, CDR2 YFSETQ, per germline. CDR3 region: CASSLVGTSYNEQFF. CDR3 in DNA: TGCGCCAGCAGCTTGGTAGGCACCTCTTACAATGAGCAGTTCTTC.

There are a few counts of this clonotype. The DNA for the CDR3 is TGCGCCAGCAGCGTGGTCAGGGGTACGTCTGAAGCTTTCTTT. This gives the protein CASSVVRGTSEAFF. The rearrangement links TRBV5-1 to TRBJ1-1, with D maybe TRBD1 (6 bases). V shed 4 bases and J shed 6 bases, with 16 bases lying between them. The CDR3 spans 14 residues. Germline V lookup: CDR1 SGHRS, CDR2 YFSETQ. Based on the CDR3 plus reference TRBV5-1 and TRBJ1-1, the full variable domain is KAGVTQTPRYLIKTRGQQVTLSCSPISGHRSVSWYQQTPGQGLQFLFEYFSETQRNKGNFPGRFSGRQFSNSRSEMNVSTLELGDSALYLCASSVVRGTSEAFFGQGTRLTVV.

The V call is TRBV29-1, the J call TRBJ1-2, with TRBD1 as a possible D gene (5 bases). The CDR3 has 15 residues. V gave up 7 bases and J gave up 2 bases, with 20 bases separating them. Germline CDR1 SQVTM, CDR2 ANQGSEA. CDR3 in amino acids: CSAQLRGGRNYGYTF. The CDR3 DNA follows: TGCAGCGCCCAATTGAGGGGCGGGAGAAACTATGGCTACACCTTC.

This clonotype came up a few times. This chain connects TRBV5-6 to TRBJ1-2, with 7 bases that match TRBD1. CDR3 length equals 14 residues. The V and J ends lost 5 bases and 2 bases, in that order; junction bases with no gene match: 6. CDR1 is SGHDT, CDR2 YYEEEE, per germline. In DNA form, the CDR3 reads TGTGCCAGCAGGAGCAAGGGGGCAAACTATGGCTACACCTTC. Translation: CASRSKGANYGYTF.

With respect to this clonotype: This clone may be a read error of a much larger clone one base away. The genes are TRBV15 and TRBJ2-5, with 9 positions matching TRBD2. Germline assignment: CDR1 LNHNV and CDR2 YYDKDF (reference sequence). The length of the CDR3 is 18 residues. The CDR3 DNA reads TGTGCCACCATCAGAGATCTTGCGGGTAGCGGGGGTGAAGAGACCCAGTACTTC. Amino acid sequence: CATIRDLAGSGGEETQYF.

The sample holds many counts of this clonotype. The chain recombines TRBV7-9 with TRBJ1-1; 7 bases align to TRBD1. Germline values: CDR1 SEHNR, CDR2 FQNEAQ (reference sequence). V was pared by 5 bases and J by 0 bases, with 6 bases of the junction left unmatched. The CDR3 covers 15 residues. In DNA form, the CDR3 reads TGTGCCAGCAGCACAGGGGCGAATCTGAACACTGAAGCTTTCTTT. Protein: CASSTGANLNTEAFF.

This clonotype was recorded at least ten times. The V and J genes are TRBV7-2 and TRBJ2-4, with a tentative D call TRBD2 (6 bases). Trimming left V 5 bases short and J 2 bases short, with 13 bases between. Per the germline V gene, CDR1 is SGHTA and CDR2 is FQGNSA. The CDR3 sequence is 15 residues long. The CDR3 DNA reads as TGTGCCAGCAGCCCGAGGCGGGGCCCCAAAAACATTCAGTACTTC. Amino acid sequence: CASSPRRGPKNIQYF.

This clonotype was detected ten times or more. Since a much larger clone is just one base distant, this may be a read error. The gene calls are TRBV6-5 and TRBJ1-2; D gene unclear. CDR1 is MNHEY and CDR2 is SVGAGI in the germline V gene. The CDR3 consists of 13 residues. The V gene lost 2 bases and the J gene lost 1 base, with 5 bases spanning the gap. The CDR3 loop reads CASSYNGNYGYTF. For the CDR3, the DNA is TGTGCCAGCAGTTACAACGGTAACTATGGCTACACCTTC.